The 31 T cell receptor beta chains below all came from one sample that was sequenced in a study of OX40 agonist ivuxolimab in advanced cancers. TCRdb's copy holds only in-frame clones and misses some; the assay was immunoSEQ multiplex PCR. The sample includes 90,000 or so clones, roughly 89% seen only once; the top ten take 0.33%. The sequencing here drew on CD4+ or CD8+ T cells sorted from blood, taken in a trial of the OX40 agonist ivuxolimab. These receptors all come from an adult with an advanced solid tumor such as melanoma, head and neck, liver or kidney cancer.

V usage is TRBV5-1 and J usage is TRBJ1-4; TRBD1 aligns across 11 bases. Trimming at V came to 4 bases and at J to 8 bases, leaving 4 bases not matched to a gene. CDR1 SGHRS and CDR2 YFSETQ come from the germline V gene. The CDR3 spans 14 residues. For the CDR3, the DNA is TGCGCCAGCAGCCGGGGACAGGGGGACGAAAAACTGTTTTTT. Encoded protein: CASSRGQGDEKLFF.

The chain's CDR3 is CASSLFFDRDSNQPQHF. In nucleotides, the CDR3 is TGTGCCAGCAGTTTATTTTTCGACAGGGATAGCAATCAGCCCCAGCATTTT. The chain links TRBV27 to TRBJ1-5; 7 bases line up with TRBD1. The CDR3 runs 17 residues. The V gene end was trimmed by 1 base and the J gene end by 0 bases; junction bases not matched to a gene: 6. From germline, CDR1 is MNHEY and CDR2 SMNVEV (reference sequence).

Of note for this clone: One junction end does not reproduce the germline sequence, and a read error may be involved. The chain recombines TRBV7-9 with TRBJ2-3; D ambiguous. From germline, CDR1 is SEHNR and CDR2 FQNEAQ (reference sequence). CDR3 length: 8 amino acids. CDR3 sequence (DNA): TGTGCCAGCGACCTGGGGAATTTT. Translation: CASDLGNF.

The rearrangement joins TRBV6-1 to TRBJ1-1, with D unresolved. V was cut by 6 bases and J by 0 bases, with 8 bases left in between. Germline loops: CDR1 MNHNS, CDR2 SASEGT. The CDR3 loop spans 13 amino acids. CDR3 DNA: TGTGCCAGCAGGGCACGGATGAACACTGAAGCTTTCTTT. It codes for CASRARMNTEAFF.

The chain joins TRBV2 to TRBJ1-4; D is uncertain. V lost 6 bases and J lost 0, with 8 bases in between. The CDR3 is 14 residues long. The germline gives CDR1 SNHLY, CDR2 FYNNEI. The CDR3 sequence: CASRLIATNEKLFF. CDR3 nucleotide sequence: TGTGCCAGCAGGTTAATCGCAACTAATGAAAAACTGTTTTTT. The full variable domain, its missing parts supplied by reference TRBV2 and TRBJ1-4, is EPEVTQTPSHQVTQMGQEVILRCVPISNHLYFYWYRQILGQKVEFLVSFYNNEISEKSEIFDDQFSVERPDGSNFTLKIRSTKLEDSAMYFCASRLIATNEKLFFGSGTQLSVL.

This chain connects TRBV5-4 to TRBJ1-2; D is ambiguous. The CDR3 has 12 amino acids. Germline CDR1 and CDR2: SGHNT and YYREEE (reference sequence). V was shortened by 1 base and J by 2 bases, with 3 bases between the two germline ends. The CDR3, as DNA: TGTGCCAGCAGCTTGCGAAACTATGGCTACACCTTC. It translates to CASSLRNYGYTF.

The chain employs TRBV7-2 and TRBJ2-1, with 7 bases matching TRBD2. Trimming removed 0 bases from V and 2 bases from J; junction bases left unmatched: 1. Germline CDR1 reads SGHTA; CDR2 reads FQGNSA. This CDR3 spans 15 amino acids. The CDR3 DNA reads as TGTGCCAGCAGCTTAGCAGCGGGACCCTACAATGAGCAGTTCTTC. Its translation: CASSLAAGPYNEQFF.

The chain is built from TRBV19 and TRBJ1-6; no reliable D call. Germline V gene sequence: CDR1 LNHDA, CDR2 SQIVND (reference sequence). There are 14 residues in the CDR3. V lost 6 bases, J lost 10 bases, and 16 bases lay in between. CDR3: CASSLRQAGSPLHF. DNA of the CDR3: TGTGCCAGTAGCCTGCGGCAGGCCGGGTCACCCCTCCACTTT. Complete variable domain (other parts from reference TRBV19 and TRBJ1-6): DGGITQSPKYLFRKEGQNVTLSCEQNLNHDAMYWYRQDPGQGLRLIYYSQIVNDFQKGDIAEGYSVSREKKESFPLTVTSAQKNPTAFYLCASSLRQAGSPLHFGNGTRLTVT.

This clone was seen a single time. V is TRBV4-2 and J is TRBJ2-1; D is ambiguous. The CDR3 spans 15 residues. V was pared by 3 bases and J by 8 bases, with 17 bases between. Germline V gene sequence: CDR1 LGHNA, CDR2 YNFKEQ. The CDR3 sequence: CASSHSLPIGHEQFF. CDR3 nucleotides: TGTGCCAGCAGCCATTCACTACCCATTGGGCATGAGCAGTTCTTC.

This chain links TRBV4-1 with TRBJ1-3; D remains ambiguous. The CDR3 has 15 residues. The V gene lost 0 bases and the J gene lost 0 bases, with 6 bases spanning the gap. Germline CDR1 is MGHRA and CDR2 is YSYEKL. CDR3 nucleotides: TGCGCCAGCAGCCAAGACCGGACCTCTGGAAACACCATATATTTT. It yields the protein CASSQDRTSGNTIYF.

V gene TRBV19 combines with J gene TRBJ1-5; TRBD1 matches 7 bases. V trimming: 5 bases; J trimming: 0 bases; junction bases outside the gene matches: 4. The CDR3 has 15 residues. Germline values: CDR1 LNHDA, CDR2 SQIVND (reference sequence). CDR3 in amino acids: CASSGGQFSNQPQHF. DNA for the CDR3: TGTGCCAGTAGTGGGGGACAGTTTAGCAATCAGCCCCAGCATTTT.

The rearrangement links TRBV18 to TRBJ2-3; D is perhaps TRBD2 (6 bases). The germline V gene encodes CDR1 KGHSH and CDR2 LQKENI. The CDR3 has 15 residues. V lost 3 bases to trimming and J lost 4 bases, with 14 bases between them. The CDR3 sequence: CASSPRLGPADTQYF. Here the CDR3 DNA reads TGTGCCAGCTCACCCCGACTAGGACCGGCAGATACGCAGTATTTT.

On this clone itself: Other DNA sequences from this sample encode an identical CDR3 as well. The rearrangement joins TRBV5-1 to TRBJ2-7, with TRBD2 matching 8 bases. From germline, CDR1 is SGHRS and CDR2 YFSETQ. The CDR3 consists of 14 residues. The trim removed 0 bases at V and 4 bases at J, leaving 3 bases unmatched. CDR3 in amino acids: CASSLAGGPYEQYF. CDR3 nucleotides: TGCGCCAGCAGCTTGGCGGGAGGGCCATACGAGCAGTACTTC.

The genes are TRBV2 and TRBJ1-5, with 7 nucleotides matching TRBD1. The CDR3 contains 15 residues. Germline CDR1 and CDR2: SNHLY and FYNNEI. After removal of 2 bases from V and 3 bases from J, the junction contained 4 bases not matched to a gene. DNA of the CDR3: TGTGCCAGCAGTGAAAACAGGGGAACCAATCAGCCCCAGCATTTT. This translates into CASSENRGTNQPQHF.

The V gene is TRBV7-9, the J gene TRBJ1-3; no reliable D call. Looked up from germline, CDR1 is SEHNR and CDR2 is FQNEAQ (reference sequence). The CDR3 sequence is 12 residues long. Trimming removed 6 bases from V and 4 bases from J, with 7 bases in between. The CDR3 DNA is TGTGCCAGCAGAATGGGCGGAAACACCATATATTTT. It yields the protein CASRMGGNTIYF.

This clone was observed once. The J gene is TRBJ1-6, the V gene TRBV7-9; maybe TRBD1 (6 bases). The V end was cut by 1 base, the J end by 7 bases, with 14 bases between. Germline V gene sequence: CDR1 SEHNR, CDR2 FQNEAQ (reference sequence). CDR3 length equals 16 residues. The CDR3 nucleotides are TGTGCCAGCAGCTTAGAGACAGGCGGCGGGAATTCACCCCTCCACTTT. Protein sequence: CASSLETGGGNSPLHF.

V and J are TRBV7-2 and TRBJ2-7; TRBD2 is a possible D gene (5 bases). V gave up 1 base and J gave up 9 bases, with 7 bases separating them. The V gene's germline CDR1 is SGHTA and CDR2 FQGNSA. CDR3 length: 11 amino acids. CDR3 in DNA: TGTGCCAGCAGCTTAGTCCTAGCGCAGTACTTC. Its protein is CASSLVLAQYF.

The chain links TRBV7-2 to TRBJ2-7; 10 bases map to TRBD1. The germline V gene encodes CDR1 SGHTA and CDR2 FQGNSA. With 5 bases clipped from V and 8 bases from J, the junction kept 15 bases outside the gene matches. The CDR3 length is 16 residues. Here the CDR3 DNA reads TGTGCCAGCAGCCCTAGTGGGGGACAGGGGAGAATCAAGCAGTACTTC. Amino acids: CASSPSGGQGRIKQYF.

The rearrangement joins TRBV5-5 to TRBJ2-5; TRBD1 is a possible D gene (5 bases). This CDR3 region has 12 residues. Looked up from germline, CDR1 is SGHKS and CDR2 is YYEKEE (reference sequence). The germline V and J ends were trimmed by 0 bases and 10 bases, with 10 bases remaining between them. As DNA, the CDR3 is TGTGCCAGCAGCTTGGACTGGGGCAACCAGTACTTC. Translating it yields CASSLDWGNQYF.

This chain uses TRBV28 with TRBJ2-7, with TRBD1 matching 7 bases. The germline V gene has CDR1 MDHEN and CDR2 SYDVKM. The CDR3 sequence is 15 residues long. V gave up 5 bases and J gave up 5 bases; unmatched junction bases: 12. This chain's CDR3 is CASSTGAAYYHEQYF. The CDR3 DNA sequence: TGTGCCAGCAGTACAGGGGCGGCCTATTATCACGAGCAGTACTTC.

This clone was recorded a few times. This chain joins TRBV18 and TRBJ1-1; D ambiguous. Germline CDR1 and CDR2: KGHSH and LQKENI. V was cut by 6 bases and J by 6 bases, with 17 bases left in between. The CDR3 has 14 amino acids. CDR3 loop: CASSATNEGAEAFF. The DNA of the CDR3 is TGTGCCAGCTCGGCGACTAACGAAGGCGCTGAAGCTTTCTTT.

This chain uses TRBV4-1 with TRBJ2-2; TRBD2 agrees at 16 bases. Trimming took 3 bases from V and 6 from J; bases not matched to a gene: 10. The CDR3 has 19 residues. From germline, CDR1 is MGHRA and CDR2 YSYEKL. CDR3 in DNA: TGCGCCAGCAGCCATGCCTCGGGACTAGCGGGGGGGTCCCCCGGGGAGCTGTTTTTT. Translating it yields CASSHASGLAGGSPGELFF.

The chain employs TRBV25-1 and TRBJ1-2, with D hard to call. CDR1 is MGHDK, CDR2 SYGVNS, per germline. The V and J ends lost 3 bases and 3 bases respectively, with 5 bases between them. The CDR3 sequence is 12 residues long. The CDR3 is CASSETDYGYTF. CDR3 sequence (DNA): TGTGCCAGCAGTGAGACGGACTATGGCTACACCTTC.

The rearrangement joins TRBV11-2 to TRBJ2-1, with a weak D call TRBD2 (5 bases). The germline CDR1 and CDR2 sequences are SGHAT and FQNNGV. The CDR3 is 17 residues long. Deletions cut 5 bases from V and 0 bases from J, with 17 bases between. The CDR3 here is CASSPTGRGNSYNEQFF. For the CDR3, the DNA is TGTGCCAGCAGCCCCACCGGACGGGGAAACTCCTACAATGAGCAGTTCTTC.

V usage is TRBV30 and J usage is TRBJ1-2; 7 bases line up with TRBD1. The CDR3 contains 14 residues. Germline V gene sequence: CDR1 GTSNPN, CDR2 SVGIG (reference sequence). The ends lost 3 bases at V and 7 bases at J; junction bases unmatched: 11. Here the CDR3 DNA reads TGTGCCTGGAGAACTCCGGGACAGTCATCTGGCTACACCTTC. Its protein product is CAWRTPGQSSGYTF.

In DNA, the CDR3 is TGCGCCAGCAGCGTCCCGACAGGCGATACGCAGTATTTT. It is translated as CASSVPTGDTQYF. The V gene is TRBV4-1, the J gene TRBJ2-3, with D perhaps TRBD1 (6 bases). Looked up from germline, CDR1 is MGHRA and CDR2 is YSYEKL. CDR3 length equals 13 residues. The germline V and J ends were trimmed by 5 bases and 6 bases, with 12 bases remaining between them.

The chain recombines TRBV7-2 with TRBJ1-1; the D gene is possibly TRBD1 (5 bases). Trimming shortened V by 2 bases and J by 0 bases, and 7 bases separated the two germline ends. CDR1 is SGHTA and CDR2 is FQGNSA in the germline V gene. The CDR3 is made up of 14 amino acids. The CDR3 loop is CASSLSRVNTEAFF. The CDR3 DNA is TGTGCCAGCAGCTTAAGCAGGGTGAACACTGAAGCTTTCTTT.

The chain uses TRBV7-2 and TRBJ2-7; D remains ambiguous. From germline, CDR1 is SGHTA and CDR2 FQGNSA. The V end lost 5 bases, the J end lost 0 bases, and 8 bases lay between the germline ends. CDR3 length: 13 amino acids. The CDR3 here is CASSQTRSYEQYF. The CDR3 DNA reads TGTGCCAGCAGCCAAACCCGCTCCTACGAGCAGTACTTC.

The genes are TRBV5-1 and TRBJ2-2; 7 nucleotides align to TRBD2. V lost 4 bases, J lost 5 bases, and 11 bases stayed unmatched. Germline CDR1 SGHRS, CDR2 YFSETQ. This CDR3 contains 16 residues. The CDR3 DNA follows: TGCGCCAGCAGCATCCCCCGGGGGGATGGAACCGGGGAGCTGTTTTTT. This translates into CASSIPRGDGTGELFF.

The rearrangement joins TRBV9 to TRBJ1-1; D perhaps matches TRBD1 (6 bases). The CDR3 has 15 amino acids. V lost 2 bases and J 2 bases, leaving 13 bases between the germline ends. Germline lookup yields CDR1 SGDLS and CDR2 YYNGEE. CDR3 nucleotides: TGTGCCAGCAGCGTTTCCGGGACAAGTAACACTGAAGCTTTCTTT. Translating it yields CASSVSGTSNTEAFF.

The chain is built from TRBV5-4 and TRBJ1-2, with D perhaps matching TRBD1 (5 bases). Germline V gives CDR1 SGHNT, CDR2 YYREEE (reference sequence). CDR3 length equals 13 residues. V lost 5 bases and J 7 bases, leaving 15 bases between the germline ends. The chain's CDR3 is CASSQSFGGGYTF. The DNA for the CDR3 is TGTGCCAGCAGTCAAAGCTTCGGGGGTGGCTACACCTTC.